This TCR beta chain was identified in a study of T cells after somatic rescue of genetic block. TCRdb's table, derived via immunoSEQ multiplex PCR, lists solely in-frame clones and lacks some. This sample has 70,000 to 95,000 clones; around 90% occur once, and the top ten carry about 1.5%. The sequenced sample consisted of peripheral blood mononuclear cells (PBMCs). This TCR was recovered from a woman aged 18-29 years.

CDR3 sequence: CASSFMGLAGGLTDTQYF. The CDR3 nucleotides read TGTGCCAGCAGTTTCATGGGACTAGCGGGGGGGTTGACAGATACGCAGTATTTT. The rearrangement links TRBV27 to TRBJ2-3; the match to TRBD2 covers 16 bases. There are 18 residues in the CDR3. V dropped 3 bases and J dropped 3; count of bases not matched to a gene: 6. Germline CDR1 MNHEY, CDR2 SMNVEV (reference sequence).